This T cell receptor (beta chain) was identified during a study of OX40 agonist ivuxolimab in advanced cancers. About the study: Cohort: approximately 83% men, mean age around 60, aged about 20 to 79.

Study-wide results and limits: Relative to CD4+ cells, CD8+ T cells on average had more expanded clones. It was also the case that some nonresponders had low normalized T-cell clonal expansion.

The protocol was immunoSEQ multiplex PCR, while the TCRdb copy is restricted to in-frame clones and leaves out a portion. The table includes over 80,000 clones, approximately 87% detected once. The germline V and J ends were trimmed by 4 bases and 4 bases, with 7 bases remaining between them. From germline, CDR1 is MDHEN and CDR2 SYDVKM. This CDR3 spans 12 amino acids. Of note for this clone: The antigen is not known.

V gene TRBV28 combines with J gene TRBJ1-2; D gene unclear. The specimen was CD4+ or CD8+ T cells sorted from blood, collected in a trial of the OX40 agonist ivuxolimab. This clonotype was sampled from an adult with an advanced solid tumor such as melanoma, head and neck, liver or kidney cancer. The CDR3 region is CASSSVLYGYTF. As DNA, the CDR3 is TGTGCCAGCAGTTCCGTTCTCTATGGCTACACCTTC.